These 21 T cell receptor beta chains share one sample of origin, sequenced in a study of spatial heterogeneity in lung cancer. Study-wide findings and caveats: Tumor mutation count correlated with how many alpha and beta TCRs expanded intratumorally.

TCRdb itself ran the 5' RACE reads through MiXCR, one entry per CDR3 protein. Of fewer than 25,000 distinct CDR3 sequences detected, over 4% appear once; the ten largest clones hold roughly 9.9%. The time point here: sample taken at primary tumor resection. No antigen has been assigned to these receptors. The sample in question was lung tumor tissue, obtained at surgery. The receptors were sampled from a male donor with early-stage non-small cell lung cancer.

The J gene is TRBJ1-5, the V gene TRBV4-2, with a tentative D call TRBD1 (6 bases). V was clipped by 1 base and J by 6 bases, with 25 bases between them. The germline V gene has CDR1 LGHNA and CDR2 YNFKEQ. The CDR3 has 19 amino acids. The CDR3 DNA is TGTGCCAGCAGCCAAGTCCCCAGGCCGTGGACAGCCGCTGTTCAGCCCCAGCATTTT. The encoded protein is CASSQVPRPWTAAVQPQHF.

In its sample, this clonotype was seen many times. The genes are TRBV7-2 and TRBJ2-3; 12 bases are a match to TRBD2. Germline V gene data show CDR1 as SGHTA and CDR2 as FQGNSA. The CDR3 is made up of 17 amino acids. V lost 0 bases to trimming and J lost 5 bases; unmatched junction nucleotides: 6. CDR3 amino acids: CASSLAPTSGRVDTQYF. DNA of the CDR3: TGTGCCAGCAGCTTAGCGCCGACTAGCGGGAGAGTAGATACGCAGTATTTT.

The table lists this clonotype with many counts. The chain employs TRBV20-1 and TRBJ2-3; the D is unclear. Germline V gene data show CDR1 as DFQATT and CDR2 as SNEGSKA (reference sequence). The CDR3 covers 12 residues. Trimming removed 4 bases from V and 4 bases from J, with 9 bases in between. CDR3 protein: CSATPPADTQYF. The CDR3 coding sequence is TGCAGTGCTACCCCCCCGGCAGATACGCAGTATTTT.

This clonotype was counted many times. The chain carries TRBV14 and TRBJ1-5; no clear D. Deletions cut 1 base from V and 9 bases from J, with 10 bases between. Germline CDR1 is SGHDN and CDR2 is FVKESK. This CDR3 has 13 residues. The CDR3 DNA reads TGTGCCAGCAGCCAAGGGATGGGCACGCCCCAGCATTTT. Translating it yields CASSQGMGTPQHF. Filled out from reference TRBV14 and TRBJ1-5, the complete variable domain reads EAGVTQFPSHSVIEKGQTVTLRCDPISGHDNLYWYRRVMGKEIKFLLHFVKESKQDESGMPNNRFLAERTGGTYSTLKVQPAELEDSGVYFCASSQGMGTPQHFGDGTRLSIL.

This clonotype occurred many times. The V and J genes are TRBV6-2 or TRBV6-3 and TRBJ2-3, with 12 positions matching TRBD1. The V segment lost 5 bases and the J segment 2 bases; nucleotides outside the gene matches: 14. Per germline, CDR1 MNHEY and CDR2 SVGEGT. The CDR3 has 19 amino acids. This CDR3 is CASSHWDRGRSQNTDTQYF. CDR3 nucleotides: TGTGCCAGCAGTCACTGGGACAGGGGGCGATCTCAGAACACAGATACGCAGTATTTT.

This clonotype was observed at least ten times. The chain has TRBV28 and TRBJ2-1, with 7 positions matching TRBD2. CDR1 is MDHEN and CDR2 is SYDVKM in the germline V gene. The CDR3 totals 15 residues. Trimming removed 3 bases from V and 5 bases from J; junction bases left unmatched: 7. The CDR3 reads CASSLLQRDDNEQFF. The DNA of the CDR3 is TGTGCCAGCAGTTTGCTCCAGCGGGACGACAATGAGCAGTTCTTC.

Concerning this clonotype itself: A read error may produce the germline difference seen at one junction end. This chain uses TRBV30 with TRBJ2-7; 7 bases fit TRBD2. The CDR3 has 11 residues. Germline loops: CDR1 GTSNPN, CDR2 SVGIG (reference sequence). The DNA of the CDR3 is TGTGCCTACAAAGAGCTAGCGGCTAGAGAGTTC. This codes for CAYKELAAREF.

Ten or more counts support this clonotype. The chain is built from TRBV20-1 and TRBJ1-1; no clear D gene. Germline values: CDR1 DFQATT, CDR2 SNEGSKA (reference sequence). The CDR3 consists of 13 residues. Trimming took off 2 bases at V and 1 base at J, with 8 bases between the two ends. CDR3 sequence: CSARNRPNTEAFF. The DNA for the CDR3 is TGCAGTGCTAGAAACAGACCGAACACTGAAGCTTTCTTT.

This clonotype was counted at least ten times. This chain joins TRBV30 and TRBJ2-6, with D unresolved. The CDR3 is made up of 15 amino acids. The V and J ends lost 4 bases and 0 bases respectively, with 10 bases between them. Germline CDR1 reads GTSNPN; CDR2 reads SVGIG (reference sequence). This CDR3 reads CAWTGSPSGANVLTF. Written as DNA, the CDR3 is TGTGCCTGGACAGGATCCCCCTCTGGGGCCAACGTCCTGACTTTC.

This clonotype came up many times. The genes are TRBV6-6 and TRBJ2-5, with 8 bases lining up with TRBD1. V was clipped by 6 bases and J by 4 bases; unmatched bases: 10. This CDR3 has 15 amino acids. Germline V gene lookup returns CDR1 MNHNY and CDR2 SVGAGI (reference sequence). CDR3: CASRDGQGSGETQYF. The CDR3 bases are TGTGCCAGCAGAGACGGACAGGGTTCAGGAGAGACCCAGTACTTC.

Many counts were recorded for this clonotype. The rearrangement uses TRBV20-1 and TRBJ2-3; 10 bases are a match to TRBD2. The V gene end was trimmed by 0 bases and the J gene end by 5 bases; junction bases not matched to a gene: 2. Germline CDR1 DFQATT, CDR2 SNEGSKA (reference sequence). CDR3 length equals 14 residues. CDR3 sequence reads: CSARDVAGGDTQYF. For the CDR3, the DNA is TGCAGTGCTAGAGATGTAGCGGGGGGAGATACGCAGTATTTT.

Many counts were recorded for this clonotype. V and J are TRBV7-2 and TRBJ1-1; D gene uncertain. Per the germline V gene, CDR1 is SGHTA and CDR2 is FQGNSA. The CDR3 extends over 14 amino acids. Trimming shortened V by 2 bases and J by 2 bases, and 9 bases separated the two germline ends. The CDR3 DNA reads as TGTGCCAGCAGCTTAAACGTAGGTAACACTGAAGCTTTCTTT. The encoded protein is CASSLNVGNTEAFF.

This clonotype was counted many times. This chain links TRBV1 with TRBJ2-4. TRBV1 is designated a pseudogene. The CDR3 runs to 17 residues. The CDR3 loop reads CTSILITESLAKNIQYF. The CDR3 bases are TGCACCAGCATCCTAATAACGGAGAGTCTAGCCAAAAACATTCAGTACTTC.

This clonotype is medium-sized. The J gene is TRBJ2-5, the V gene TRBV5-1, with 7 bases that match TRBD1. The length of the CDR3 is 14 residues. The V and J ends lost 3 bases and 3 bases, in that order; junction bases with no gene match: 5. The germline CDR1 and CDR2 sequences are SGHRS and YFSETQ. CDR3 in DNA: TGCGCCAGCAGCTCGGGACAGCAAGAAGAGACCCAGTACTTC. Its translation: CASSSGQQEETQYF.

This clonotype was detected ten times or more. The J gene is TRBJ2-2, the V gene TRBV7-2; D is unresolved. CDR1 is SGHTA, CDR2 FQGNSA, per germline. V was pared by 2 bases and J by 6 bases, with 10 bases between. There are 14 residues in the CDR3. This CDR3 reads CASSLRMLAGELFF. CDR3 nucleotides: TGTGCCAGCAGCTTACGAATGCTGGCCGGGGAGCTGTTTTTT. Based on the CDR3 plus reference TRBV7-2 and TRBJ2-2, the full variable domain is GAGVSQSPSNKVTEKGKDVELRCDPISGHTALYWYRQSLGQGLEFLIYFQGNSAPDKSGLPSDRFSAERTGGSVSTLTIQRTQQEDSAVYLCASSLRMLAGELFFGEGSRLTVL.

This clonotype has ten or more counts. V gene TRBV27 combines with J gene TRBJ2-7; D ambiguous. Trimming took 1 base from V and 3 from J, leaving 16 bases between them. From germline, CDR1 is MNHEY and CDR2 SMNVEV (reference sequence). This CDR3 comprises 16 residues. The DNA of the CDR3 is TGTGCCAGCAGTTTATACCCCCTGGTAGCCCACTACGAGCAGTACTTC. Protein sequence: CASSLYPLVAHYEQYF.

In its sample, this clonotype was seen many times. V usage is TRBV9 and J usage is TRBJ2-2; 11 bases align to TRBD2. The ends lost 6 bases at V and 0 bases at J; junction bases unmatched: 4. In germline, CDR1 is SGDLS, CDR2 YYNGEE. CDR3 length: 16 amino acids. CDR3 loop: CASTVLAGANTGELFF. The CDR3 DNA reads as TGTGCCAGCACGGTACTAGCGGGGGCGAACACCGGGGAGCTGTTTTTT.

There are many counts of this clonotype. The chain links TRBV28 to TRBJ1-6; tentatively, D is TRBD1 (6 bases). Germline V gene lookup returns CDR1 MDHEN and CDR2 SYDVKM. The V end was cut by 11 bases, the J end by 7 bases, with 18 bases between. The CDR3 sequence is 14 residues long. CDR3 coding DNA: TGTGCCTTGAGGGGGGCCTATGGAAATTCACCCCTCCACTTT. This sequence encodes CALRGAYGNSPLHF.

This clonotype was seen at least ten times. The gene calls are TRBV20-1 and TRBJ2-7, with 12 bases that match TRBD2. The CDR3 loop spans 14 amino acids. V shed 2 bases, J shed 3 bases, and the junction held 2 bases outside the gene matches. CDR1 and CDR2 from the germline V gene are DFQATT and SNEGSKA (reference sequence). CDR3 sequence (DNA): TGCAGTGCTAGACTAGCGGGAGGGCGCTACGAGCAGTACTTC. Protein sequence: CSARLAGGRYEQYF.

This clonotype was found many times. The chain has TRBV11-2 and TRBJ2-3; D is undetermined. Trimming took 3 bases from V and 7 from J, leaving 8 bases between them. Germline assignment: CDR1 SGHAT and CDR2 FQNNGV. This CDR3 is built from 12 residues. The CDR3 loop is CASSLASHTQYF. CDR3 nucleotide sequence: TGTGCCAGCAGCTTGGCCTCACATACGCAGTATTTT.

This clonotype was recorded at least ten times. The CDR3 sequence is CASSSGQGLTDTQYF. The CDR3, as DNA: TGTGCCAGCAGCTCCGGACAGGGCCTCACAGATACGCAGTATTTT. J is TRBJ2-3 and V is TRBV7-9; 8 bases are shared with TRBD1. The CDR3 runs 15 residues. J lost 2 bases, V lost 4 bases, and 5 bases had no gene match. Germline CDR1 is SEHNR and CDR2 is FQNEAQ (reference sequence).